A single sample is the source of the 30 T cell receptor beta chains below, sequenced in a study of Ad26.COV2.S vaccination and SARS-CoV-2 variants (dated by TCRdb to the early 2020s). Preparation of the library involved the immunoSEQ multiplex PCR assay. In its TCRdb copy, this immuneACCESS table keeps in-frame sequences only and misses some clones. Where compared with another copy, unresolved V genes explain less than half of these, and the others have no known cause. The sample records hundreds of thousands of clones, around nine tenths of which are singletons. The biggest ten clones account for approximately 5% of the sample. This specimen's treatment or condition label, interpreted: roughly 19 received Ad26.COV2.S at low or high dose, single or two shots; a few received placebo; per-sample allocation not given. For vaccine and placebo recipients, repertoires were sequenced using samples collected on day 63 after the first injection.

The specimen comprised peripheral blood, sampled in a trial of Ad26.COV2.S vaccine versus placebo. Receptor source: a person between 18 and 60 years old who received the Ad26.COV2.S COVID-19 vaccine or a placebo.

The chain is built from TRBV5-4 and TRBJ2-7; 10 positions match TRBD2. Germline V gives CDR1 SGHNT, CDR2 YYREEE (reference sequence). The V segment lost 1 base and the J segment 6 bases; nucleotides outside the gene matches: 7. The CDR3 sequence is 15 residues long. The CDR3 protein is CASSLLAGASIEQYF. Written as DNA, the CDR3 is TGTGCCAGCAGCTTGCTAGCGGGAGCCTCAATCGAGCAGTACTTC.

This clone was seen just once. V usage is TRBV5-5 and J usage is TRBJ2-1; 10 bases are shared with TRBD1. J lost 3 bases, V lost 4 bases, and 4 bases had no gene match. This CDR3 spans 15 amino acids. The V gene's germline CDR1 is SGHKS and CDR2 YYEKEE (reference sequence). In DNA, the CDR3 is TGTGCCAGCAGCCAGGGACAGGGGTTCTACAATGAGCAGTTCTTC. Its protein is CASSQGQGFYNEQFF.

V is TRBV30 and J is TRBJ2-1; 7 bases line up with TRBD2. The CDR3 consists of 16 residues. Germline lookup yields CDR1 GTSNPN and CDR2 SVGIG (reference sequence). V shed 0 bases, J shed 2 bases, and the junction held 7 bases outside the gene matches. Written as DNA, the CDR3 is TGTGCCTGGAGTGTTCCCGGGAGGAAGACCTACAATGAGCAGTTCTTC. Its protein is CAWSVPGRKTYNEQFF.

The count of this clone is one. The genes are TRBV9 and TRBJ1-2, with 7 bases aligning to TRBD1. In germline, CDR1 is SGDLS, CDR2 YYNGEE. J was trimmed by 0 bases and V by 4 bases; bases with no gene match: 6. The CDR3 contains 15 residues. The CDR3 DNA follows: TGTGCCAGCAGCCCTCGGGACAGCCCTAACTATGGCTACACCTTC. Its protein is CASSPRDSPNYGYTF.

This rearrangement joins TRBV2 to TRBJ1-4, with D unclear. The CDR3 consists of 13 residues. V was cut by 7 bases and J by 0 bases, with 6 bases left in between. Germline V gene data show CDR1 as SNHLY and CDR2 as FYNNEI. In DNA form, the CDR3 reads TGTGCCAGCATGGTAACAACTAATGAAAAACTGTTTTTT. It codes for CASMVTTNEKLFF. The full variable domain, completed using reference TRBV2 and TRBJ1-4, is EPEVTQTPSHQVTQMGQEVILRCVPISNHLYFYWYRQILGQKVEFLVSFYNNEISEKSEIFDDQFSVERPDGSNFTLKIRSTKLEDSAMYFCASMVTTNEKLFFGSGTQLSVL.

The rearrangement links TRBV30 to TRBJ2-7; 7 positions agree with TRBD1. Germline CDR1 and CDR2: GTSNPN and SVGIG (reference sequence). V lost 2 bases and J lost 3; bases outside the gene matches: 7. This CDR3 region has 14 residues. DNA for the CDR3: TGTGCCTGGAGTATTACAGGGGCGGACTACGAGCAGTACTTC. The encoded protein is CAWSITGADYEQYF.

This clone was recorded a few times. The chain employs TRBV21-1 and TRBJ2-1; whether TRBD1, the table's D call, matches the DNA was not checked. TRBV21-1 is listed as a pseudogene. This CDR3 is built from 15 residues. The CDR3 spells CASSGPGTGGNEQFF. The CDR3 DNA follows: TGTGCCAGCAGCGGTCCCGGGACAGGGGGCAATGAGCAGTTCTTC.

The CDR3 DNA reads as TGTGCCAGCAGCGTGTTCGCTAGCGGGAGTTCCGGGGAGCTGTTTTTT. Its translation is CASSVFASGSSGELFF. The V and J genes are TRBV9 and TRBJ2-2; 10 nucleotides match TRBD2. V lost 2 bases to trimming and J lost 6 bases; unmatched junction nucleotides: 7. Per the germline V gene, CDR1 is SGDLS and CDR2 is YYNGEE. This CDR3 has 16 residues.

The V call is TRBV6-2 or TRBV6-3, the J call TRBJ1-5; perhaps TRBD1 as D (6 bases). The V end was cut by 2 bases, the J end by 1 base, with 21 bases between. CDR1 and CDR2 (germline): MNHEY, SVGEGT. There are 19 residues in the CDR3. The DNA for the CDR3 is TGTGCCAGCAGTTACGAGAGGCACCCAGGGGCAAAGAGCAATCAGCCCCAGCATTTT. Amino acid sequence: CASSYERHPGAKSNQPQHF.

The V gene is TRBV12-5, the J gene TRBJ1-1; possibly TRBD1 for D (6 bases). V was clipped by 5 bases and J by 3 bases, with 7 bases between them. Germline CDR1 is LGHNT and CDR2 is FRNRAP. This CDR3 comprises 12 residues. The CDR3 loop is CASGPGDTEAFF. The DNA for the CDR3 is TGTGCTAGTGGTCCAGGGGACACTGAAGCTTTCTTT.

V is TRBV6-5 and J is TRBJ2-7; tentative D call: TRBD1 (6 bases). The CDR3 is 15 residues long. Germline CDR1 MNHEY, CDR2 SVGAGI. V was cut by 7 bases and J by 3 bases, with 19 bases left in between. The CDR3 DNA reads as TGTGCCAGCAAGAGACAGGACAGCTTAAACTACGAGCAGTACTTC. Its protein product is CASKRQDSLNYEQYF.

CDR3: CASRLGRRVKDSRNQPQHF. The CDR3 coding sequence is TGTGCAAGTCGCTTAGGGAGGCGGGTAAAGGACAGCCGCAATCAGCCCCAGCATTTT. This chain uses TRBV12-2 with TRBJ1-5; the table's D call, TRBD1, was not checked against the DNA. TRBV12-2 is described as a pseudogene. The CDR3 contains 19 residues.

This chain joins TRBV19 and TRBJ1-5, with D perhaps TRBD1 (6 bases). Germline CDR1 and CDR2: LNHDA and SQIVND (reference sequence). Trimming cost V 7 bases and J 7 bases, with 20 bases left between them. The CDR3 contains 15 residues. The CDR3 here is CASIPTGAGFQPQHF. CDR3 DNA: TGTGCCAGTATCCCGACAGGCGCTGGATTCCAGCCCCAGCATTTT.

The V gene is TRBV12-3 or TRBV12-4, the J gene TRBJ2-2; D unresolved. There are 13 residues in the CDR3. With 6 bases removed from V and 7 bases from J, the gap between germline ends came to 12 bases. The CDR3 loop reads CASRPWGGGELFF. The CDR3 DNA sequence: TGTGCCAGCAGACCGTGGGGTGGCGGGGAGCTGTTTTTT.

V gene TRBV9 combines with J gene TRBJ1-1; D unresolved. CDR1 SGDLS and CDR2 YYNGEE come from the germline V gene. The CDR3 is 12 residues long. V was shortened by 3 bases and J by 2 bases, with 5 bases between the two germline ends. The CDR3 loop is CASSAPNTEAFF. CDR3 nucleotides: TGTGCCAGCAGCGCCCCCAACACTGAAGCTTTCTTT.

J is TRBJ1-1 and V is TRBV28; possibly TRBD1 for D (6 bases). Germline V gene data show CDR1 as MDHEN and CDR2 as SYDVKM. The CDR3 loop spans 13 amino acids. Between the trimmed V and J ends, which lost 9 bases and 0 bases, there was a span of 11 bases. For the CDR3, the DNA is TGTGCCAGGACAGGAGCTCTGAACACTGAAGCTTTCTTT. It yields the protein CARTGALNTEAFF.

The CDR3 coding sequence is TGCAGTGCTAGTAAAATGGGGGGTGAGGAAAAACTGTTTTTT. Protein sequence: CSASKMGGEEKLFF. The rearrangement joins TRBV20-1 to TRBJ1-4, with D perhaps TRBD1 (5 bases). The V gene lost 3 bases and the J gene lost 8 bases, with 16 bases spanning the gap. This CDR3 comprises 14 residues. Germline assignment: CDR1 DFQATT and CDR2 SNEGSKA (reference sequence).

CDR3 residues: CASSLGTGLRNTIYF. The CDR3 DNA is TGTGCCAGCAGCTTGGGGACAGGCCTGCGGAACACCATATATTTT. V usage is TRBV11-2 and J usage is TRBJ1-3, with TRBD1 identical over 8 bases. Trimming at V came to 3 bases and at J to 7 bases, leaving 8 bases not matched to a gene. CDR3 length equals 15 residues. Germline CDR1 is SGHAT and CDR2 is FQNNGV.

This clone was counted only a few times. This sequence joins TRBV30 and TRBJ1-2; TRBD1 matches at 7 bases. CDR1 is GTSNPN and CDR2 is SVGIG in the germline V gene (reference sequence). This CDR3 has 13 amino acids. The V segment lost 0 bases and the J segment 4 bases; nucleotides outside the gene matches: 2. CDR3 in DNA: TGTGCCTGGAGTGTACAGGGGACCTATGGCTACACCTTC. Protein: CAWSVQGTYGYTF.

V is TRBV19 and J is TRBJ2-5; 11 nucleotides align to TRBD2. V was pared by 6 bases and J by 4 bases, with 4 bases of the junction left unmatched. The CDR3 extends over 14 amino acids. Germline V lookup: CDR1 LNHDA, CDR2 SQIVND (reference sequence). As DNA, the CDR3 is TGTGCCAGTAGACTAGCGGGAGACGGAGAGACCCAGTACTTC. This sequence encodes CASRLAGDGETQYF.

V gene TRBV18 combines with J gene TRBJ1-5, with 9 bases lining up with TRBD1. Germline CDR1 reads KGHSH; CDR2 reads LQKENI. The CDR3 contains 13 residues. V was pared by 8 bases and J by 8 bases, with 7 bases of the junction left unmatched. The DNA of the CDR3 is TGTGCCAGCGAACAGGGGGCAATGGAGCCCCAGCATTTT. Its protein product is CASEQGAMEPQHF.

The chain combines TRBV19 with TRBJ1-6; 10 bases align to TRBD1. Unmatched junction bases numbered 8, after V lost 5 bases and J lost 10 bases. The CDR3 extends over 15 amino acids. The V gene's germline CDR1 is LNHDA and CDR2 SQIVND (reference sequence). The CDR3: CASSLQPGQGSPLHF. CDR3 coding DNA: TGTGCCAGTAGTCTCCAGCCGGGACAGGGGTCACCCCTCCACTTT.

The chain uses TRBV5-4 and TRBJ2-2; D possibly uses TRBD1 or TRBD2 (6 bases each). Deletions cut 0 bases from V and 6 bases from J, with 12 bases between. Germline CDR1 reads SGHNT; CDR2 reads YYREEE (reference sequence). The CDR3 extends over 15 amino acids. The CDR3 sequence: CASSLAGGEAGELFF. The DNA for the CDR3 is TGTGCCAGCAGCTTGGCCGGGGGCGAGGCCGGGGAGCTGTTTTTT.

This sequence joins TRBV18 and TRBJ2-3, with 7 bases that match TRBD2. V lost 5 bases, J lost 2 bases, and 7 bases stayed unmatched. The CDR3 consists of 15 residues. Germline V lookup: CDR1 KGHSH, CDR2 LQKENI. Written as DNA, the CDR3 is TGTGCCAGCTCAGATAGAGGGAGGGCCACAGATACGCAGTATTTT. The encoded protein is CASSDRGRATDTQYF.

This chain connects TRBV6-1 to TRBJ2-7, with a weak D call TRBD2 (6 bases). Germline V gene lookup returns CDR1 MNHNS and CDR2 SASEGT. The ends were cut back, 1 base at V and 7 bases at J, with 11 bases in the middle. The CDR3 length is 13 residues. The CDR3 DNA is TGTGCCAGCAGTGAAGGCGGGACTTGGGAGCAGTACTTC. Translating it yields CASSEGGTWEQYF.

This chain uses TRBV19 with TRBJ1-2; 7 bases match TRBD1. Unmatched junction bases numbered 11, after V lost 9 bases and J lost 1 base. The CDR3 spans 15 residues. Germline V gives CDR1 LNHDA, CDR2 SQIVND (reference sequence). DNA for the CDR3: TGTGCCAGCCTCAAGTCCCGGGACAGTAACTATGGCTACACCTTC. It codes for CASLKSRDSNYGYTF.

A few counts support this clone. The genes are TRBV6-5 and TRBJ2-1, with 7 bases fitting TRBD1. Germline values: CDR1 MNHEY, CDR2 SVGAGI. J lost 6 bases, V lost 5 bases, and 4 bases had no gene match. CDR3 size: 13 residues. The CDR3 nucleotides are TGTGCCAGCAGTCCGGACAGGAGCAATGAGCAGTTCTTC. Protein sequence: CASSPDRSNEQFF.

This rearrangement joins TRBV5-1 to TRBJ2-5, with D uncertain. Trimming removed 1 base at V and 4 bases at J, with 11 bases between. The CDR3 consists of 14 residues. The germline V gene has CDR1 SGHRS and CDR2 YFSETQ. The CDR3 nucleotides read TGCGCCAGCAGCTTGTCTGGTGTTGTAGAGACCCAGTACTTC. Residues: CASSLSGVVETQYF.

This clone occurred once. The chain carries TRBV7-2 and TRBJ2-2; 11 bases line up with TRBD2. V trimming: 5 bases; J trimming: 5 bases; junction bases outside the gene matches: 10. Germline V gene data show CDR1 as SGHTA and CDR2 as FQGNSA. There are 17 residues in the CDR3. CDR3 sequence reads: CASSPLAGGRVTGELFF. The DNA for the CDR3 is TGTGCCAGCAGCCCTTTAGCGGGGGGGCGCGTTACCGGGGAGCTGTTTTTT.

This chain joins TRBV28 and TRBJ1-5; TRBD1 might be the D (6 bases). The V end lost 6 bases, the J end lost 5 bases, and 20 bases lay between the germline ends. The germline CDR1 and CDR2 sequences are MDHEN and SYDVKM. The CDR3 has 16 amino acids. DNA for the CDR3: TGTGCCAGCAGCCCTGGGACAAAACTGGACGATCAGCCCCAGCATTTT. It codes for CASSPGTKLDDQPQHF.